One sample yielded the 3 T cell receptor beta chains listed below, sequenced in a study of blood T cell repertoires in COVID-19. Only in-frame clones appear in the TCRdb table, and some are missing; sequencing was by immunoSEQ multiplex PCR. The sample lists around 270,000 clones; under 90% were seen once. Sequencing was performed on peripheral blood. These receptors were taken from a man between 60 and 70 years old with acute or convalescent COVID-19.

This chain joins TRBV28 and TRBJ2-2; no clear D gene. From germline, CDR1 is MDHEN and CDR2 SYDVKM. V was clipped by 8 bases and J by 4 bases, with 11 bases between them. The CDR3 consists of 13 residues. CDR3 bases: TGTGCCAGCTTGGGCTTAATCACCGGGGAGCTGTTTTTT. Translating gives CASLGLITGELFF.

This clone occurred once. The chain joins TRBV11-3 to TRBJ2-3; D not certain. The CDR3 totals 14 residues. In germline, CDR1 is SGHNT, CDR2 YENEEA. Trimming shortened V by 4 bases and J by 1 base, and 9 bases separated the two germline ends. CDR3 residues: CASSYLEGTDTQYF. The CDR3, as DNA: TGTGCCAGCAGCTACCTAGAGGGCACAGATACGCAGTATTTT.

The rearrangement joins TRBV13 to TRBJ2-3; D ambiguous. V lost 1 base, J lost 4 bases, and 9 bases lay in between. The V gene's germline CDR1 is PRHDT and CDR2 FYEKMQ (reference sequence). This CDR3 has 14 residues. The CDR3 DNA reads TGTGCCAGCAGCTTAGACCGAAGCCCAGATACGCAGTATTTT. As protein: CASSLDRSPDTQYF.